Described below is a single T cell receptor beta chain sequence and its context. A much more abundant neighbour one base away suggests this may be a read error. TCRdb used MiXCR to reprocess the PCR reads, holding one entry per CDR3 protein. The sample lists about 320,000 distinct CDR3 sequences; about a fifth were seen once. This specimen comes from a study of molecular identifiers for immune sequencing clone quantification. Sequenced material: naive CD8+ T cells from blood, with Jurkat cell RNA spiked in. As for subset: FACS-sorted CD8+CD4-CCR7+CD45RA+ naive T cells. The clonotype was recovered from a human donor in good health. Some libraries in this study had Jurkat cell RNA spiked in.

Written as DNA, the CDR3 is TGCAGTGCTAGAGATCTCGAGAGCTGCGAGCAGTACTTC. Its protein is CSARDLESCEQYF. The chain couples TRBV20-1 to TRBJ2-7; no definite D call. Germline assignment: CDR1 DFQATT and CDR2 SNEGSKA (reference sequence). This CDR3 is 13 amino acids long. V was clipped by 0 bases and J by 6 bases, with 12 bases between them.